A selection of T cell receptor beta chains follows, all from one sample in a study of blood T cell repertoires in COVID-19. The method was immunoSEQ multiplex PCR; TCRdb's version includes in-frame clones alone and lacks a portion of them. The sample comprises under 95,000 clones, around 86% of which are singletons, and approximately 5% rests with the top ten. The sequenced sample was peripheral blood. These receptor sequences come from a woman of 80 years or more with acute or convalescent COVID-19. Both conserved end residues are part of each CDR3.

TRBV30	TRBJ2-2	CAWGTGSDTGELFF
TRBV5-5	TRBJ1-1	CASSLGGGQAFF
TRBV12-3/TRBV12-4	TRBJ2-2	CASTRQNTGELFF
TRBV6-1	TRBJ1-2	CASSEALGGDGYTF
TRBV25-1	TRBJ2-3	CASSEYGSSGRPTDTQYF
TRBV19	TRBJ2-7	CASSRTSGGLYEQYF
TRBV3-1/TRBV3-2	TRBJ2-7	CASSPQHSGSYEQYF
TRBV6-5	TRBJ1-2	CASSYSQGGYGYTF
TRBV23-1	TRBJ2-7	CASTRGTGGSF
TRBV3-1/TRBV3-2	TRBJ2-1	CASSQPGPGYSYNEQFF
TRBV5-1	TRBJ1-2	CASSLGQGLVGYTF
TRBV6-2/TRBV6-3	TRBJ2-2	CASSYSTGGDSTGELFF
TRBV19	TRBJ1-1	CASSALARSFWTEAFF
TRBV5-1	TRBJ1-1	CASSGQGLNEAFF
TRBV30	TRBJ1-2	CAWTRDYGYTF
TRBV25-1	TRBJ1-6	CATTGGAWNSPLHF
TRBV2	TRBJ2-4	CASGGGAAKNIQYF
TRBV27	TRBJ1-2	CASSSDREYGYTF
TRBV19	TRBJ2-1	CASSIGVGLAGHNEQFF
TRBV18	TRBJ1-5	CASSPQRRTGGLNQPQHF